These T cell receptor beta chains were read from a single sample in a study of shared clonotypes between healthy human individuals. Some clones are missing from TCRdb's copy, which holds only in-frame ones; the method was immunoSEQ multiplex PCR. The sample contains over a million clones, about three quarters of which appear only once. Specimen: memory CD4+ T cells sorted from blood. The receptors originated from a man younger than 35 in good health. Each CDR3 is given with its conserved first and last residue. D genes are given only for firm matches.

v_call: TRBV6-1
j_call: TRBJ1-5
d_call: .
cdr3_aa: CASSPTYSNQPQHF

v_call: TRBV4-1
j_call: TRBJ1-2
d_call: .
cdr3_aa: CASSQEVNYGYTF

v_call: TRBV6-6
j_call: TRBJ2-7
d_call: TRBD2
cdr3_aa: CASSQNLAGVGEQYF

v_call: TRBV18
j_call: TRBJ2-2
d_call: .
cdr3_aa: CASSPFRGNTGELFF

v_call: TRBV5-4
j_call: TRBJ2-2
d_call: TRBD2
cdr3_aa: CASSLAVLAGNTGELFF

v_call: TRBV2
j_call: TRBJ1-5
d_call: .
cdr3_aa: CASSVFGVGQPQHF

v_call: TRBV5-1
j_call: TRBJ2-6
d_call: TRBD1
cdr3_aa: CASSSTGFSGANVLTF

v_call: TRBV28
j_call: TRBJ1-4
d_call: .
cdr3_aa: CASSLTLQAQGKLFF

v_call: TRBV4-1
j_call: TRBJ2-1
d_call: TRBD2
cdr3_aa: CASSLETSGSGTEQFF

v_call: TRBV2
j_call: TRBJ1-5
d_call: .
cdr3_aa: CASTKGSGLEQPQHF

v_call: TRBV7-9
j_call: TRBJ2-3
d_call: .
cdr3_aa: CASSLVGFGADTQYF

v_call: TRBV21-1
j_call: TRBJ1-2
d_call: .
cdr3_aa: CASSISRTGVDLCGYTF

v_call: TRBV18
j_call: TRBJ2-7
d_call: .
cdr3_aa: CASSPPSQVYEQYF

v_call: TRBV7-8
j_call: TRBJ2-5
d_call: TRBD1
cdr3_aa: CASRGQPQETQYF

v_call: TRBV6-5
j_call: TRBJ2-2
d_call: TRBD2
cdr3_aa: CATRASGYSGELFF

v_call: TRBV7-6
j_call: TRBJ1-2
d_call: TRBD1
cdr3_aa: CASSLGTGYSYGYTF

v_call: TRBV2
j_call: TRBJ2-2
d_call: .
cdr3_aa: CASRGRANTGELFF

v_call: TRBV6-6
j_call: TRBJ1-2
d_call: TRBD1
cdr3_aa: CASSPVDRGNYGYTF

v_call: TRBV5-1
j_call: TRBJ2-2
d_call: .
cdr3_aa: CASSLGGPGTGELFF

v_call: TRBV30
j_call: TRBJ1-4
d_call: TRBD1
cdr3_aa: CAWNPGQGAWGEKLFF

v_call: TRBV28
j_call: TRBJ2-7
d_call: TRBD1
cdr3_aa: CASRSGGSYEQYF

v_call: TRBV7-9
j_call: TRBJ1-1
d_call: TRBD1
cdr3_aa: CASSRQGQGNTEAFF

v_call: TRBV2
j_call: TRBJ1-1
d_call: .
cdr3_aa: CASKDGLNTEAFF

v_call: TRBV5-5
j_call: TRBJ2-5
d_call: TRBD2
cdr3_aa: CASSLGLARETQYF

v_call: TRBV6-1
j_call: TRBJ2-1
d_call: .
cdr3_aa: CASSESQGGYNEQFF

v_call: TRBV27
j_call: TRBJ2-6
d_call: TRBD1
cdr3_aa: CASSFGQGAAGANVLTF